The 23 T cell receptor beta chains reported below all come from one sample, sequenced in a study of blood T cell repertoires in COVID-19. Sequenced by immunoSEQ multiplex PCR; TCRdb stores in-frame clones only, minus some. The sample lists around 53,000 clones, roughly three quarters occurring once. Sequencing was performed on peripheral blood. The receptors derive from a man aged 50 to 60 with active or convalescent COVID-19.

The chain has TRBV18 and TRBJ2-2, with 9 bases identical to TRBD1. V lost 1 base and J lost 3; bases outside the gene matches: 0. CDR1 is KGHSH and CDR2 is LQKENI in the germline V gene. This CDR3 region has 15 residues. CDR3 coding DNA: TGTGCCAGCTCACCACGGACAGGGGACACCGGGGAGCTGTTTTTT. Translating it yields CASSPRTGDTGELFF.

The V call is TRBV7-3, the J call TRBJ2-1; 10 nucleotides match TRBD2. Germline CDR1 SGHTA, CDR2 FQGTGA. The CDR3 length is 15 residues. V gave up 1 base and J gave up 9 bases; unmatched junction bases: 6. The CDR3 spells CASSLILAGEGEQFF. The DNA for the CDR3 is TGTGCCAGCAGCTTAATTCTAGCGGGAGAGGGTGAGCAGTTCTTC. Full variable domain (outside the CDR3, taken from reference TRBV7-3 and TRBJ2-1): GAGVSQTPSNKVTEKGKYVELRCDPISGHTALYWYRQSLGQGPEFLIYFQGTGAADDSGLPNDRFFAVRPEGSVSTLKIQRTERGDSAVYLCASSLILAGEGEQFFGPGTRLTVL.

The chain recombines TRBV7-9 with TRBJ2-5; D possibly corresponds to TRBD2 (6 bases). This CDR3 is built from 18 residues. The germline CDR1 and CDR2 sequences are SEHNR and FQNEAQ (reference sequence). V was clipped by 0 bases and J by 1 base, with 18 bases between them. The CDR3 region is CASSLAWDSYSSQETQYF. The CDR3 region has the DNA TGTGCCAGCAGCTTAGCGTGGGACTCGTATTCTAGCCAAGAGACCCAGTACTTC.

The V and J genes are TRBV29-1 and TRBJ2-1; TRBD2 matches at 8 bases. The V gene end was trimmed by 6 bases and the J gene end by 7 bases; junction bases not matched to a gene: 8. Germline assignment: CDR1 SQVTM and CDR2 ANQGSEA. The CDR3 contains 13 residues. The CDR3 region has the DNA TGCAGCGTAGTACTAGCGGCACATAATGAGCAGTTCTTC. Amino acid sequence: CSVVLAAHNEQFF.

The chain has TRBV5-1 and TRBJ1-1; possible D gene TRBD1, 6 bases. Germline CDR1 SGHRS, CDR2 YFSETQ. The CDR3 contains 13 residues. V dropped 5 bases and J dropped 7 bases, with 15 bases sitting between them. The CDR3 nucleotides read TGCGCCAGCAGACAGGGCCTCCACCTTGAAGCTTTCTTT. Its translation: CASRQGLHLEAFF. The entire variable domain, with the rest obtained from reference TRBV5-1 and TRBJ1-1, is as follows: KAGVTQTPRYLIKTRGQQVTLSCSPISGHRSVSWYQQTPGQGLQFLFEYFSETQRNKGNFPGRFSGRQFSNSRSEMNVSTLELGDSALYLCASRQGLHLEAFFGQGTRLTVV.

This rearrangement joins TRBV4-1 to TRBJ2-2; 7 bases map to TRBD1. Germline V lookup: CDR1 MGHRA, CDR2 YSYEKL. The CDR3 consists of 16 residues. Unmatched junction bases numbered 10, after V lost 1 base and J lost 8 bases. The CDR3 sequence: CASSQAESRGSGELFF. The CDR3 DNA is TGCGCCAGCAGCCAAGCCGAATCCAGGGGGTCTGGGGAGCTGTTTTTT.

This clone has only a few counts. V usage is TRBV10-1 and J usage is TRBJ2-1, with TRBD2 as a possible D gene (6 bases). Germline V CDR1 and CDR2: WNHNN, SYGVQD (reference sequence). This CDR3 has 17 residues. Deletions cut 3 bases from V and 0 bases from J, with 15 bases between. In DNA form, the CDR3 reads TGCGCCAGCAGTGATGGTACGGGAGCTACCTCCTACAATGAGCAGTTCTTC. Translating gives CASSDGTGATSYNEQFF.

This clone has ten or more counts. The same CDR3 is also encoded by other DNA sequences in this sample. This chain joins TRBV19 and TRBJ1-1, with D maybe TRBD1 (6 bases). The germline CDR1 and CDR2 sequences are LNHDA and SQIVND (reference sequence). The CDR3 consists of 13 residues. The CDR3 region is CPRHGGAGGAAFF. CDR3 DNA: TGTCCCCGCCATGGGGGGGCGGGGGGGGCAGCTTTCTTT.

The chain carries TRBV6-2 or TRBV6-3 and TRBJ2-3; D is possibly TRBD2 (5 bases). V lost 6 bases and J lost 4, with 8 bases in between. From germline, CDR1 is MNHEY and CDR2 SVGEGT. This CDR3 is 12 amino acids long. The CDR3, as DNA: TGTGCCAGCAGCATCGGGGCAGATACGCAGTATTTT. Encoded protein: CASSIGADTQYF.

This clone has just one count. Written as DNA, the CDR3 is TGTGCCAGCAGCTTATTCTTCGGGACAGGGTTGTATGAGCAGTTCTTC. Translated, it gives CASSLFFGTGLYEQFF. The genes are TRBV7-8 and TRBJ2-1; 9 bases map to TRBD1. Germline CDR1 SGHVS, CDR2 FQNEAQ. This CDR3 is 16 amino acids long. With V trimmed by 2 bases and J by 8 bases, 10 bases remained unmatched.

V and J are TRBV5-1 and TRBJ1-1; tentatively, D is TRBD1 (5 bases). Trimming left V 5 bases short and J 4 bases short, with 15 bases between. Germline CDR1 SGHRS, CDR2 YFSETQ. The CDR3 has 14 residues. For the CDR3, the DNA is TGCGCCAGCAGAGCATCCCCCGGGGGCACTGAAGCTTTCTTT. The encoded protein is CASRASPGGTEAFF.

The chain recombines TRBV5-1 with TRBJ2-7; D is uncertain. V shed 2 bases and J shed 0 bases, with 15 bases lying between them. The CDR3 covers 16 residues. Germline CDR1 SGHRS, CDR2 YFSETQ. The CDR3 spells CASSFFPTASSYEQYF. The CDR3 DNA is TGCGCCAGCAGCTTCTTTCCGACTGCTAGCTCCTACGAGCAGTACTTC.

As DNA, the CDR3 is TGTGCCAGTAGTCCCTCTAGGACAGGACACACTGAAGCTTTCTTT. As protein: CASSPSRTGHTEAFF. This chain uses TRBV19 with TRBJ1-1; the match to TRBD1 covers 7 bases. The germline V gene has CDR1 LNHDA and CDR2 SQIVND (reference sequence). V dropped 5 bases and J dropped 3; count of bases not matched to a gene: 9. CDR3 length: 15 amino acids.

This chain uses TRBV19 with TRBJ2-1; D is possibly TRBD1 (5 bases). The CDR3 runs 14 residues. Germline V gene data show CDR1 as LNHDA and CDR2 as SQIVND (reference sequence). Trimming removed 2 bases at V and 3 bases at J, with 8 bases between. The DNA of the CDR3 is TGTGCCAGTAGTATAAAACAGGTCTACAATGAGCAGTTCTTC. It translates to CASSIKQVYNEQFF.

This clone is judged medium-sized. The chain recombines TRBV9 with TRBJ2-1; 8 nucleotides match TRBD2. The CDR3 runs 15 residues. V gave up 3 bases and J gave up 5 bases; unmatched junction bases: 7. The germline gives CDR1 SGDLS, CDR2 YYNGEE. The CDR3 here is CASSALAGRNNEQFF. CDR3 in DNA: TGTGCCAGCAGCGCCCTAGCGGGCCGTAACAATGAGCAGTTCTTC.

This chain joins TRBV6-5 and TRBJ1-5; a weak D match, TRBD1 (5 bases). V lost 6 bases, J lost 7 bases, and 13 bases lay in between. Per germline, CDR1 MNHEY and CDR2 SVGAGI. CDR3 size: 13 residues. The CDR3 nucleotides are TGTGCCAGCAGGCTAGGGCCAGGGCAGCCCCAGCATTTT. Encoded protein: CASRLGPGQPQHF.

This clone was seen just once. The chain is built from TRBV6-1 and TRBJ2-1, with TRBD2 matching over 11 bases. The CDR3 extends over 16 amino acids. J lost 4 bases, V lost 2 bases, and 4 bases had no gene match. Germline CDR1 reads MNHNS; CDR2 reads SASEGT. CDR3 loop: CASSEWGTSGYNEQFF. The DNA of the CDR3 is TGTGCCAGCAGTGAATGGGGGACTAGCGGTTACAATGAGCAGTTCTTC.

The CDR3 sequence is CASRRLAGGPDTQYF. CDR3 nucleotides: TGTGCCAGCAGGCGCCTAGCGGGGGGTCCAGATACGCAGTATTTT. V is TRBV7-9 and J is TRBJ2-3; TRBD2 matches at 11 bases. J gave up 4 bases and V 6 bases, and 6 bases lay outside the gene matches. The CDR3 covers 15 residues. The germline CDR1 and CDR2 sequences are SEHNR and FQNEAQ (reference sequence). Variable domain in full (rest from reference TRBV7-9 and TRBJ2-3): DTGVSQNPRHKITKRGQNVTFRCDPISEHNRLYWYRQTLGQGPEFLTYFQNEAQLEKSRLLSDRFSAERPKGSFSTLEIQRTEQGDSAMYLCASRRLAGGPDTQYFGPGTRLTVL.

In DNA form, the CDR3 reads TGTGCCTGGAGTAAGAGAGTAAATTCACCCCTCCACTTT. Translation gives CAWSKRVNSPLHF. The chain links TRBV30 to TRBJ1-6; D gene unclear. V was shortened by 2 bases and J by 7 bases, with 9 bases between the two germline ends. CDR3 length equals 13 residues. Per the germline V gene, CDR1 is GTSNPN and CDR2 is SVGIG (reference sequence).

This clone was picked up a small number of times. The chain couples TRBV7-2 to TRBJ1-5; possible D gene TRBD1, 6 bases. This CDR3 is built from 16 residues. V was trimmed by 1 base and J by 3 bases, leaving 13 bases between them. Per the germline V gene, CDR1 is SGHTA and CDR2 is FQGNSA. CDR3 residues: CASSLVGQGNNQPQHF. The CDR3 bases are TGTGCCAGCAGCTTAGTAGGGCAGGGGAACAATCAGCCCCAGCATTTT.

V gene TRBV5-1 combines with J gene TRBJ2-1; no definite D call. The CDR3 consists of 13 residues. The V gene lost 3 bases and the J gene lost 4 bases, with 8 bases spanning the gap. CDR1 is SGHRS and CDR2 is YFSETQ in the germline V gene. The CDR3 here is CASSYEMYNEQFF. CDR3 in DNA: TGCGCCAGCAGCTATGAGATGTACAATGAGCAGTTCTTC. Using reference TRBV5-1 and TRBJ2-1 for the parts outside the CDR3, the full variable domain is KAGVTQTPRYLIKTRGQQVTLSCSPISGHRSVSWYQQTPGQGLQFLFEYFSETQRNKGNFPGRFSGRQFSNSRSEMNVSTLELGDSALYLCASSYEMYNEQFFGPGTRLTVL.

V is TRBV6-1 and J is TRBJ2-3, with TRBD2 as a possible D gene (5 bases). V lost 2 bases, J lost 6 bases, and 9 bases lay in between. CDR1 is MNHNS and CDR2 is SASEGT in the germline V gene. The CDR3 has 13 amino acids. The CDR3 region is CASSELRGDTQYF. CDR3 DNA sequence: TGTGCCAGCAGTGAATTAAGAGGGGATACGCAGTATTTT.

The chain links TRBV3-1 (or the pseudogene TRBV3-2) to TRBJ1-2; D is unclear. This CDR3 spans 13 amino acids. Germline assignment: CDR1 LGHDT and CDR2 YNNKEL (reference sequence). Trimming stripped 0 bases from V and 4 bases from J, with 6 bases between. The CDR3 loop reads CASSQDPLYGYTF. The CDR3 nucleotides read TGTGCCAGCAGCCAAGACCCCCTCTATGGCTACACCTTC.